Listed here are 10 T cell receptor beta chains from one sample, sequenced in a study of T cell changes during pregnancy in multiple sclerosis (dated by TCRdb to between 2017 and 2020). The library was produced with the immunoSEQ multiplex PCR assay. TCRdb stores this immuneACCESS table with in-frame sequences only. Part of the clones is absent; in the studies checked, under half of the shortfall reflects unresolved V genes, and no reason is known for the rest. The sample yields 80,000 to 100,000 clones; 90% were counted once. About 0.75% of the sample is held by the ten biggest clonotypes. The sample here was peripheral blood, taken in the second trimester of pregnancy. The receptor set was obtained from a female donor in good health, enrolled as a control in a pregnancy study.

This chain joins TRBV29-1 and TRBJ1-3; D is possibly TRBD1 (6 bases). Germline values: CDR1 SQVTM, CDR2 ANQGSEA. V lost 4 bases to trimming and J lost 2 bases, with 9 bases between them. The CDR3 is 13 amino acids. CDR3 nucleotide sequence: TGCAGCGTTGGCGGGGGCACTGGAAACACCATATATTTT. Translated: CSVGGGTGNTIYF.

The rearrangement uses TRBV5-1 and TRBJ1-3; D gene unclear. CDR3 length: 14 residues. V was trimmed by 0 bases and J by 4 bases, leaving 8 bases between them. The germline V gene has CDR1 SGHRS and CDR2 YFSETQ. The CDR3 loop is CASSLEGSGNTIYF. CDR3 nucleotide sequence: TGCGCCAGCAGCTTGGAAGGGAGCGGAAACACCATATATTTT.

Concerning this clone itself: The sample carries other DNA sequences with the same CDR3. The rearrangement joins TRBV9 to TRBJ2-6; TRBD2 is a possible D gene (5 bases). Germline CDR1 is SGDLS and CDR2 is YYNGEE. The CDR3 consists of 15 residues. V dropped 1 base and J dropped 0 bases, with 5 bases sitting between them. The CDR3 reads CASSVRGSGANVLTF. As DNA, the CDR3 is TGTGCCAGCAGCGTACGGGGCTCTGGGGCCAACGTCCTGACTTTC.

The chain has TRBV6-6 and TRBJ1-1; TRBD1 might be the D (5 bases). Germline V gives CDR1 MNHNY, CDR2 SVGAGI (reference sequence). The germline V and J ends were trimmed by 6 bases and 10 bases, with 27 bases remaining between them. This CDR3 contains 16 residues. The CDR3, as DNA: TGTGCCAGCAGCCCCACCGGACCGGGAGGGGTAACGCGAGCTTTCTTT. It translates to CASSPTGPGGVTRAFF.

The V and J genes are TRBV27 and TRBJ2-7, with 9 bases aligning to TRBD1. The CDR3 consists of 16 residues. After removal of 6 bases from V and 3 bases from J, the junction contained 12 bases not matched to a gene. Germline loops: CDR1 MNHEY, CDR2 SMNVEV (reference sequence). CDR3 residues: CASRTGTGPPSYEQYF. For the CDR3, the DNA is TGTGCCAGCAGGACCGGGACAGGGCCCCCGAGCTACGAGCAGTACTTC.

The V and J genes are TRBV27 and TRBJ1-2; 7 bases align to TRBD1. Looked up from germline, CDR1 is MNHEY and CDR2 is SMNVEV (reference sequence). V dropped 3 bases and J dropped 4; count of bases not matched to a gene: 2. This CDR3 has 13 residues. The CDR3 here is CASSLDRPYGYTF. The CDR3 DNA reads TGTGCCAGCAGTTTGGACAGGCCCTATGGCTACACCTTC.

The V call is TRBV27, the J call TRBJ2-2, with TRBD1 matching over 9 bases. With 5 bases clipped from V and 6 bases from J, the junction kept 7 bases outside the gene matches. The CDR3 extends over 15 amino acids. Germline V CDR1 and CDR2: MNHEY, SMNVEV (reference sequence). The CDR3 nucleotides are TGTGCCAGCAGTCCTACAGGGGGCGGCGCCGGGGAGCTGTTTTTT. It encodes CASSPTGGGAGELFF.

CDR3 DNA sequence: TGTGCCAGCAGACTAGCCTCTGGAAACACCATATATTTT. Translating it yields CASRLASGNTIYF. The chain employs TRBV28 and TRBJ1-3; D not certain. The length of the CDR3 is 13 residues. The V gene's germline CDR1 is MDHEN and CDR2 SYDVKM. The V gene lost 6 bases and the J gene lost 0 bases, with 6 bases spanning the gap.

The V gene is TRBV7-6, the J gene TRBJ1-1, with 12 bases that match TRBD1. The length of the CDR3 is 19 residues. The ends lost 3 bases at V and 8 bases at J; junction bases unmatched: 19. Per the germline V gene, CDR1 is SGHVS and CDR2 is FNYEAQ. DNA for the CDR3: TGTGCCAGCAGCTTCGAGCCGACCGGGACAGGGGGCCCTCCCGGCGAAGCTTTCTTT. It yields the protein CASSFEPTGTGGPPGEAFF. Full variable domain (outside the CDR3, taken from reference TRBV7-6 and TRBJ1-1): GAGVSQSPRYKVTKRGQDVALRCDPISGHVSLYWYRQALGQGPEFLTYFNYEAQQDKSGLPNDRFSAERPEGSISTLTIQRTEQRDSAMYRCASSFEPTGTGGPPGEAFFGQGTRLTVV.

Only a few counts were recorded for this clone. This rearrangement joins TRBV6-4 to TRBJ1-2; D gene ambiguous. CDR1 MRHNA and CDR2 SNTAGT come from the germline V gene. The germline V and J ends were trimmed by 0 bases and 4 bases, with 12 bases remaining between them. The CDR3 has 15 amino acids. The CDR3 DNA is TGTGCCAGCAGTGACTCCCCGACCGAGGGCTATGGCTACACCTTC. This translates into CASSDSPTEGYGYTF.